Following are 12 T cell receptor beta chains from one sample sequenced in a study of blood T cell repertoires in COVID-19. Libraries were prepared by immunoSEQ multiplex PCR; TCRdb keeps only in-frame clonotypes and omits some of them. The sample comprises about 130,000 clones, 74% of which are singletons, and over 5.5% rests with the top ten. The specimen sequenced was peripheral blood. These receptors came from an elderly man with COVID-19, enrolled during active disease.

The J gene is TRBJ2-3, the V gene TRBV5-1, with 10 nucleotides matching TRBD2. Losses at the gene ends were 6 bases for V and 3 bases for J; bases not matched to a gene: 1. The CDR3 sequence is 13 residues long. The V gene's germline CDR1 is SGHRS and CDR2 YFSETQ. The CDR3 DNA reads as TGCGCCAGCACTAGCGGGAGTACAGATACGCAGTATTTT. Translated: CASTSGSTDTQYF.

The chain uses TRBV6-5 and TRBJ2-7; 8 nucleotides align to TRBD1. From germline, CDR1 is MNHEY and CDR2 SVGAGI. The CDR3 sequence is 12 residues long. The trim removed 8 bases at V and 3 bases at J, leaving 3 bases unmatched. CDR3 region: CASGTGGYEQYF. CDR3 nucleotides: TGTGCCAGCGGAACAGGGGGCTACGAGCAGTACTTC.

The V and J genes are TRBV6-6 and TRBJ2-4; a possible D gene is TRBD1 (6 bases). This CDR3 region has 11 residues. V shed 6 bases and J shed 8 bases, with 8 bases lying between them. Germline V CDR1 and CDR2: MNHNY, SVGAGI (reference sequence). The CDR3 nucleotides read TGTGCCAGCAGACAGGGTGACATTCAGTACTTC. Its translation is CASRQGDIQYF.

This sequence joins TRBV19 and TRBJ2-1; 8 nucleotides agree with TRBD2. The CDR3 loop spans 15 amino acids. CDR1 is LNHDA, CDR2 SQIVND, per germline (reference sequence). The V and J ends lost 3 bases and 3 bases, in that order; junction bases with no gene match: 4. The DNA for the CDR3 is TGTGCCAGTAGTATCCAAGCGGGAGTCTACAATGAGCAGTTCTTC. As protein: CASSIQAGVYNEQFF.

This sequence joins TRBV20-1 and TRBJ1-4; D not certain. Trimming pared 3 bases from V and 8 bases from J, leaving 19 bases between. Germline CDR1 reads DFQATT; CDR2 reads SNEGSKA (reference sequence). This CDR3 region has 15 residues. CDR3 sequence: CSASGWVEGGEKLFF. The CDR3 DNA reads as TGCAGTGCTAGTGGGTGGGTGGAGGGAGGGGAAAAACTGTTTTTT.

The gene calls are TRBV9 and TRBJ2-5; 7 bases map to TRBD2. V lost 4 bases, J lost 0 bases, and 15 bases stayed unmatched. Germline CDR1 SGDLS, CDR2 YYNGEE. The CDR3 has 18 residues. CDR3 DNA sequence: TGTGCCAGCAGCCCTCGCGGGAGTCTGGGAGCGTACCAAGAGACCCAGTACTTC. Translation: CASSPRGSLGAYQETQYF.

This clone has just a few counts. This chain joins TRBV28 and TRBJ1-2, with a possible D match to TRBD1 (5 bases). V was cut by 9 bases and J by 8 bases, with 19 bases left in between. CDR1 is MDHEN and CDR2 is SYDVKM in the germline V gene. This CDR3 is 13 amino acids long. CDR3 loop: CASLQRQGGGYTF. The CDR3 nucleotides read TGTGCCAGTTTACAACGTCAGGGTGGGGGCTACACCTTC.

The J gene is TRBJ1-5, the V gene TRBV3-1 (or the pseudogene TRBV3-2); a possible D gene is TRBD1 (6 bases). V shed 0 bases and J shed 1 base, with 19 bases lying between them. CDR3 length equals 19 residues. Germline V gives CDR1 LGHDT, CDR2 YNNKEL (reference sequence). CDR3 nucleotides: TGTGCCAGCAGCCAAGAGGCGACTTGGGGGGGCTCCAGCAATCAGCCCCAGCATTTT. It yields the protein CASSQEATWGGSSNQPQHF.

The V gene is TRBV7-9, the J gene TRBJ2-5, with D unclear. CDR1 SEHNR and CDR2 FQNEAQ come from the germline V gene (reference sequence). Trimming pared 1 base from V and 1 base from J, leaving 7 bases between. The CDR3 is made up of 14 amino acids. The CDR3 loop reads CASSLGEVQETQYF. CDR3 in DNA: TGTGCCAGCAGCTTAGGAGAAGTCCAAGAGACCCAGTACTTC. Looking up the rest from reference TRBV7-9 and TRBJ2-5 gives the full variable domain: DTGVSQNPRHKITKRGQNVTFRCDPISEHNRLYWYRQTLGQGPEFLTYFQNEAQLEKSRLLSDRFSAERPKGSFSTLEIQRTEQGDSAMYLCASSLGEVQETQYFGPGTRLLVL.

This clone occurred once. The CDR3 loop reads CASSQGIAGDPYEQYF. The DNA for the CDR3 is TGTGCCAGCAGTCAAGGGATAGCGGGGGATCCCTACGAGCAGTACTTC. V usage is TRBV28 and J usage is TRBJ2-7; 9 nucleotides match TRBD2. Per the germline V gene, CDR1 is MDHEN and CDR2 is SYDVKM. J was trimmed by 2 bases and V by 5 bases; bases with no gene match: 10. The length of the CDR3 is 16 residues.

The chain's CDR3 is CASSTDRADEKLFF. For the CDR3, the DNA is TGTGCCAGCTCCACGGACAGGGCGGATGAAAAACTGTTTTTT. The chain combines TRBV6-5 with TRBJ1-4; 8 bases are shared with TRBD1. The CDR3 runs to 14 residues. CDR1 is MNHEY, CDR2 SVGAGI, per germline. V lost 8 bases and J lost 6; bases outside the gene matches: 8.

CDR3 loop: CASSPLLGLAGGVETQYF. The CDR3 coding sequence is TGTGCCAGCAGCCCGCTGTTGGGGCTAGCGGGGGGAGTGGAGACCCAGTACTTC. The chain carries TRBV6-2 or TRBV6-3 and TRBJ2-5; TRBD2 matches 11 bases. CDR1 MNHEY and CDR2 SVGEGT come from the germline V gene. The trim removed 6 bases at V and 5 bases at J, leaving 17 bases unmatched. This CDR3 spans 18 amino acids.